This TCR beta chain was captured in a study of human thymus T cells. General study results and limits: An apparent bias in V and J gene usage was seen in thymic and blood repertoires.

The method was immunoSEQ multiplex PCR; TCRdb's version includes in-frame clones alone and lacks a portion of them. The repertoire holds tens of thousands of clones, with 94% as singletons. Details on this clone: Its antigen remains unknown.

Having corrective surgery for congenital heart defects, healthy Finnish infants were the ones who donated. Only four of the eight donors provided a roughly 0.45-1 mL blood sample. Blood DNA came from all available leukocytes, not a fixed cell number. Germline V gene lookup returns CDR1 MNHNS and CDR2 SASEGT. V lost 7 bases to trimming and J lost 4 bases; unmatched junction nucleotides: 4. This CDR3 has 13 amino acids. This receptor was obtained from a boy less than two years old with a congenital heart defect but otherwise immunologically healthy. The chain has TRBV6-1 and TRBJ1-2; TRBD1 matches at 9 bases. The source material was blood. The CDR3 DNA reads as TGTGCCAGCAACAAGGACAGGGGCTATGGCTACACCTTC. Translation: CASNKDRGYGYTF.